This T cell receptor beta chain was observed in a study of blood T cell repertoires in COVID-19. Study in general: Collection of acute and convalescent COVID-19 samples took place in the United States, Italy and Spain. PBMCs, B-cell-depleted T cells, or T cells were the source of the cDNA or gDNA that made up the material.

With 5 bases removed from V and 0 bases from J, the gap between germline ends came to 17 bases. From germline, CDR1 is LNHDA and CDR2 SQIVND (reference sequence). CDR3 size: 17 residues. Original analysis: The authors estimated nucleated cell counts from reference gene primer amplification. Profiled with immunoSEQ multiplex PCR; TCRdb holds only in-frame clones, not every one. V, J and clone size are those of that table, while D and trimming were read from the DNA. The sample includes about 53,000 clones, about 80% of them seen just once. This sequence originates from a human donor in a cohort sampled during active COVID-19. The sample taken for sequencing was peripheral blood. The chain carries TRBV19 and TRBJ2-1; tentative D call: TRBD2 (6 bases). For the CDR3, the DNA is TGTGCCAGTAGTCGGGACTTCCTGACGAGCTCCTACAATGAGCAGTTCTTC. Translating gives CASSRDFLTSSYNEQFF.